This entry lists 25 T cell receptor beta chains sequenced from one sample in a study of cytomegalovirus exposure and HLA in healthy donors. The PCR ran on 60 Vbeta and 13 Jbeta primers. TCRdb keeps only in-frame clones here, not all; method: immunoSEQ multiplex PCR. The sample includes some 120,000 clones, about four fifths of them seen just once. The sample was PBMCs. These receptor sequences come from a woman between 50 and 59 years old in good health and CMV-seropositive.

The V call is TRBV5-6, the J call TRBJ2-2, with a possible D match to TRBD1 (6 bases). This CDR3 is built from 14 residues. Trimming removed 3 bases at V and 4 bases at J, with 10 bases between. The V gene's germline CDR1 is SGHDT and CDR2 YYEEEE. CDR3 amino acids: CASSSTGPTGELFF. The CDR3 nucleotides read TGTGCCAGCAGCTCGACAGGTCCCACCGGGGAGCTGTTTTTT.

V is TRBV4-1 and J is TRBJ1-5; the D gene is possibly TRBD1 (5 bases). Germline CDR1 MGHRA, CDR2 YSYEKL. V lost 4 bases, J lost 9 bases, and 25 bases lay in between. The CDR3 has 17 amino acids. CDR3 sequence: CASSPEWGEVSGTPQHF. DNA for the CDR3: TGCGCCAGCAGCCCCGAATGGGGGGAGGTGAGCGGTACGCCCCAGCATTTT.

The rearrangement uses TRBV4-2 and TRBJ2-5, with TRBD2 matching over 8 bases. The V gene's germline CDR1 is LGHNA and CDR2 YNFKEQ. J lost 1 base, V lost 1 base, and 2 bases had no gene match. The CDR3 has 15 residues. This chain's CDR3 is CASSQGGGPQETQYF. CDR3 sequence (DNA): TGTGCCAGCAGCCAAGGCGGGGGGCCCCAAGAGACCCAGTACTTC.

The DNA for the CDR3 is TGTGCCAGCAATTTAGGTTTGGGCGGGGCGGCTAATGAGCAGTTCTTC. The encoded protein is CASNLGLGGAANEQFF. The chain is built from TRBV2 and TRBJ2-1, with TRBD2 as a possible D gene (6 bases). The CDR3 has 16 residues. The germline CDR1 and CDR2 sequences are SNHLY and FYNNEI. Trimming left V 7 bases short and J 7 bases short, with 23 bases between.

The CDR3 bases are TGTGCCCCCGGGGGGACTAGCGGGTTACAAGAGACCCAGTACTTC. Translation: CAPGGTSGLQETQYF. The V gene is TRBV2, the J gene TRBJ2-5, with TRBD2 matching 12 bases. V was pared by 11 bases and J by 2 bases, with 9 bases of the junction left unmatched. CDR1 is SNHLY, CDR2 FYNNEI, per germline. The CDR3 is made up of 15 amino acids.

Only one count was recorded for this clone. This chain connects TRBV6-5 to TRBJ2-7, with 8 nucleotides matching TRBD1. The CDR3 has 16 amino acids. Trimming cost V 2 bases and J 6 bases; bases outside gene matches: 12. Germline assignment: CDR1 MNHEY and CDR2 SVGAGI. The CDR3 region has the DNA TGTGCCAGCAGTTACACAGGGACAGGCCTAACCTTCGAGCAGTACTTC. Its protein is CASSYTGTGLTFEQYF.

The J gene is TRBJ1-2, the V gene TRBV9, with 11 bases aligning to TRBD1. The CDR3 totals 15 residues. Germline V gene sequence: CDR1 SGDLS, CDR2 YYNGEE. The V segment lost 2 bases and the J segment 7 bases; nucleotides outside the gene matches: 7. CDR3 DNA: TGTGCCAGCAGCGTCTCCGGACAGGGGGCATGTGGCTACACCTTC. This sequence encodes CASSVSGQGACGYTF. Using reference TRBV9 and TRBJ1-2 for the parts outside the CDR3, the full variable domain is DSGVTQTPKHLITATGQRVTLRCSPRSGDLSVYWYQQSLDQGLQFLIQYYNGEERAKGNILERFSAQQFPDLHSELNLSSLELGDSALYFCASSVSGQGACGYTFGSGTRLTVV.

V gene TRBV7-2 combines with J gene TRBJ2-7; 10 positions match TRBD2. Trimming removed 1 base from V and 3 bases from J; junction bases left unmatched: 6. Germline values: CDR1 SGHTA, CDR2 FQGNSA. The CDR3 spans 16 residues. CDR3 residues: CASSLDHSGGLYEQYF. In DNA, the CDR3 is TGTGCCAGCAGCTTAGATCATAGCGGGGGGCTCTACGAGCAGTACTTC.

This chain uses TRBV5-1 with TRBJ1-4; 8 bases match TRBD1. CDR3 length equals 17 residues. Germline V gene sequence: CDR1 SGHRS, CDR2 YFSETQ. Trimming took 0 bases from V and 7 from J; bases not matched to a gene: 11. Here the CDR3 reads CASSLEFRGHIFEKLFF. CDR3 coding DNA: TGCGCCAGCAGCTTGGAATTCAGGGGGCATATCTTTGAAAAACTGTTTTTT.

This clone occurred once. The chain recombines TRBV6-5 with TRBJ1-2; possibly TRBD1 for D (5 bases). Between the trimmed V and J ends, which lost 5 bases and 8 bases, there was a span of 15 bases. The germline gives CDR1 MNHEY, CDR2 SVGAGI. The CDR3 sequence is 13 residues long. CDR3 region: CASSVDRGFGYTF. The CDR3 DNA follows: TGTGCCAGCAGTGTGGACCGGGGGTTCGGCTACACCTTC.

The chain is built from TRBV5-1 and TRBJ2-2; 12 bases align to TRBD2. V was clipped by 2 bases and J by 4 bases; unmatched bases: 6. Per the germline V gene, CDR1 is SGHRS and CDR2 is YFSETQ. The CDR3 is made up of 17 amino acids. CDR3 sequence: CASSFLAGGPVTGELFF. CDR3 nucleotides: TGCGCCAGCAGCTTCCTAGCGGGGGGGCCGGTCACCGGGGAGCTGTTTTTT.

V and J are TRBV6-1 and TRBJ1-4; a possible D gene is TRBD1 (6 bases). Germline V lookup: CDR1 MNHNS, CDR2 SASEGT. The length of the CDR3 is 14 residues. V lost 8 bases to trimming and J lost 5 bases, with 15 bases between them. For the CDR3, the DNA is TGTGCCAGCCATCCGACAGGTCCGAATGAAAAACTGTTTTTT. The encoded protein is CASHPTGPNEKLFF.

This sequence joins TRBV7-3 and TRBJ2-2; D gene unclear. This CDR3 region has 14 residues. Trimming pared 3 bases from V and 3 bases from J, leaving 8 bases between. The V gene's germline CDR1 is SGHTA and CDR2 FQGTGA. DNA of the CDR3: TGTGCCAGCAGCTTTAACGGTTACACCGGGGAGCTGTTTTTT. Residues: CASSFNGYTGELFF.

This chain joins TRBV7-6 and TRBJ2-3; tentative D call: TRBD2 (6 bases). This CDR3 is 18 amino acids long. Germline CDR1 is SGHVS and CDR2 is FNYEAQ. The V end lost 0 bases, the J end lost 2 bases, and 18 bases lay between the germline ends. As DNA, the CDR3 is TGTGCCAGCAGCTTAGCGCCCGGGACTTCAACCCTCACAGATACGCAGTATTTT. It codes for CASSLAPGTSTLTDTQYF.

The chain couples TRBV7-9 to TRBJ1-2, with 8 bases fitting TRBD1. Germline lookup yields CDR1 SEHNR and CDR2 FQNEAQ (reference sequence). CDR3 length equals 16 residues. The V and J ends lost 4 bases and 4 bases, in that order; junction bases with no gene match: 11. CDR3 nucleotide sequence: TGTGCCAGCAGCTCCGACAGGGGACGGAGCGGCTATGGCTACACCTTC. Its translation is CASSSDRGRSGYGYTF. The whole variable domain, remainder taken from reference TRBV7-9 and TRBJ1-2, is DTGVSQNPRHKITKRGQNVTFRCDPISEHNRLYWYRQTLGQGPEFLTYFQNEAQLEKSRLLSDRFSAERPKGSFSTLEIQRTEQGDSAMYLCASSSDRGRSGYGYTFGSGTRLTVV.

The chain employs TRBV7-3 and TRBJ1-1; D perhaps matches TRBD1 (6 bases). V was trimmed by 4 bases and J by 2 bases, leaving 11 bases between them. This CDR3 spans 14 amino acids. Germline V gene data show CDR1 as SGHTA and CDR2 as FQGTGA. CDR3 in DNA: TGTGCCAGCAGCTCCGGGACACATAACACTGAAGCTTTCTTT. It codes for CASSSGTHNTEAFF.

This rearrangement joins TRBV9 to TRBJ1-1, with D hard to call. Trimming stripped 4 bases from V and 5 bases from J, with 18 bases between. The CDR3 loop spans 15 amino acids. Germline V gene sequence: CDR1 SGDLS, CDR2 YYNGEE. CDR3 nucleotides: TGTGCCAGCAGCCCCGACACGCCTGTTAGAACTGAAGCTTTCTTT. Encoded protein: CASSPDTPVRTEAFF.

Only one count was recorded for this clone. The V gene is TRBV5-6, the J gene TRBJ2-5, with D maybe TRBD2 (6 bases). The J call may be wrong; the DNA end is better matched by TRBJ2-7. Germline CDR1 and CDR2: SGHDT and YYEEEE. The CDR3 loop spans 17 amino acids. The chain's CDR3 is CASSLGTLTRLRYEQYF. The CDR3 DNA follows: TGTGCCAGCAGCTTGGGTACCTTGACTAGGCTACGGTACGAGCAGTACTTC.

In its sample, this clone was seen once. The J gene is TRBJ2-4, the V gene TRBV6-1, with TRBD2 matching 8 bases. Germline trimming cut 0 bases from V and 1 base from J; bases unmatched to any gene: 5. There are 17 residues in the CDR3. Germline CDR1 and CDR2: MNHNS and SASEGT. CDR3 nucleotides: TGTGCCAGCAGTGAAGCATCAGCGGGAGCGGCCAAAAACATTCAGTACTTC. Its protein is CASSEASAGAAKNIQYF.

CDR3 in amino acids: CASSLSSDTQYF. DNA for the CDR3: TGTGCCAGCAGCTTATCTTCAGATACGCAGTATTTT. V usage is TRBV11-2 and J usage is TRBJ2-3; D gene ambiguous. This CDR3 contains 12 residues. CDR1 and CDR2 (germline): SGHAT, FQNNGV. V was clipped by 2 bases and J by 4 bases, with 4 bases between them.

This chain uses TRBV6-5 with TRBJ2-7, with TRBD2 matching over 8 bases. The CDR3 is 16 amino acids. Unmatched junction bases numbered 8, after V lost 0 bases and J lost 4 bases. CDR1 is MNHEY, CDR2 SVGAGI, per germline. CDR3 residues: CASSYSLLAGMYEQYF. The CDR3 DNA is TGTGCCAGCAGTTACTCCCTGTTAGCGGGGATGTACGAGCAGTACTTC.

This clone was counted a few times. CDR3 loop: CASSPGHNTGELFF. Written as DNA, the CDR3 is TGCGCCAGCAGCCCAGGACACAACACCGGGGAGCTGTTTTTT. The V gene is TRBV5-1, the J gene TRBJ2-2; tentatively, D is TRBD1 (5 bases). Germline CDR1 is SGHRS and CDR2 is YFSETQ. V dropped 4 bases and J dropped 2 bases, with 9 bases sitting between them. The CDR3 contains 14 residues.

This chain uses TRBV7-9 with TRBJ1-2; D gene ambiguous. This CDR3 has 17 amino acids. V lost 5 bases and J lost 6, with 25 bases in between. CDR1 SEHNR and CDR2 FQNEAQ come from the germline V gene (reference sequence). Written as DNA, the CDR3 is TGTGCCAGCAGCCCTTTTGGGCCTCAGATGAATCCTAATGGCTACACCTTC. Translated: CASSPFGPQMNPNGYTF.

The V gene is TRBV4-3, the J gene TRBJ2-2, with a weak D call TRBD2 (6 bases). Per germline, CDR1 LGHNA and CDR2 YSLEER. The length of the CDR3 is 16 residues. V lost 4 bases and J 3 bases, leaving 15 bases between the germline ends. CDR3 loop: CASSLLQWGDTGELFF. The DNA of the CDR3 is TGCGCCAGCAGCCTTCTTCAATGGGGGGACACCGGGGAGCTGTTTTTT.

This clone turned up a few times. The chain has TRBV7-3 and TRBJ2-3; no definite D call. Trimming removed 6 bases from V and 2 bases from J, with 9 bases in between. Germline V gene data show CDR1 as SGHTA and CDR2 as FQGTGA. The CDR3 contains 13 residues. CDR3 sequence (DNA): TGTGCCAGCAGTTACGACTCCACAGATACGCAGTATTTT. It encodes CASSYDSTDTQYF.